The source of this TCR beta chain is a study of a mutant IDH1 vaccine in newly diagnosed glioma. Study information: Before enrollment, patients got radiotherapy alone, temozolomide alone, or mostly the combination.

Time point in this sample: baseline, week 1 (first vaccination visit). Indicated treatment: pre-vaccination baseline after standard-of-care therapy. Astrocytomas that were new, WHO grade 3 or 4, IDH1-mutant and ATRX-lost were present in the donors. Sequencing was performed with immunoSEQ multiplex PCR; in TCRdb, only in-frame clones are kept and a portion is missing. The data contain just under 95,000 clones, around four fifths of them seen just once; the ten biggest clones take up around 7%. V lost 1 base and J 8 bases, leaving 11 bases between the germline ends. There are 14 residues in the CDR3. The germline V gene has CDR1 SGHTA and CDR2 FQGNSA.

This chain joins TRBV7-2 and TRBJ1-4; a weak D match, TRBD1 (5 bases). Sample: PBMCs, taken from a glioma patient treated with radiotherapy, temozolomide or both. This TCR came from a woman aged 45-59 years with glioma. The CDR3, as DNA: TGTGCCAGCAGCTTAGGCCAGGGTTGGGAAAAACTGTTTTTT. Translating gives CASSLGQGWEKLFF.